This record covers a single T cell receptor (beta chain). A much larger clone is a single base away; this may be a read error. Together with a sample-barcoded 5' primer, a J-beta primer mix was included in a second PCR lasting about 6 to 12 cycles. One entry per CDR3 protein, called by TCRdb with MiXCR from the 5' RACE reads. The sample shows 750,000 to 950,000 distinct CDR3 sequences, about 28% of them seen only once. The CDR3 is made up of 14 amino acids. Germline lookup yields CDR1 DFQATT and CDR2 SNEGSKA (reference sequence). The sample is drawn from a study of blood T cells in healthy people across ages. These records were also assigned to another study, of T cells of mothers and their children.

The sequencing input was blood. The origin of this receptor is a woman aged 40 to 50 in good health. This rearrangement joins TRBV20-1 to TRBJ2-3; TRBD2 matches 10 bases. The CDR3 DNA reads TGCGGTGCTAGCAGCGGGGGGGCGACAGATACGCAGTATTTT. This translates into CGASSGGATDTQYF.